A single sample gave rise to the 29 T cell receptor beta chains below, sequenced in a study of blood T cell repertoires in COVID-19. The protocol was immunoSEQ multiplex PCR, while the TCRdb copy is restricted to in-frame clones and leaves out a portion. The repertoire holds some 210,000 clones, with around four fifths as singletons. Sequencing was performed on peripheral blood. Receptors originate from a human donor in a cohort sampled during active COVID-19.

This clone was observed once. This chain connects TRBV7-9 to TRBJ2-7; D may be TRBD2 (7 bases). Germline V gene sequence: CDR1 SEHNR, CDR2 FQNEAQ (reference sequence). The CDR3 is made up of 14 amino acids. V was trimmed by 5 bases and J by 5 bases, leaving 16 bases between them. DNA for the CDR3: TGTGCCAGCAGCCGTGCCGGAGGGGGGGACGAGCAGTACGTC. As protein: CASSRAGGGDEQYV.

The rearrangement uses TRBV28 and TRBJ2-7; possibly TRBD2 for D (6 bases). Germline V gives CDR1 MDHEN, CDR2 SYDVKM. The CDR3 consists of 17 residues. Trimming left V 3 bases short and J 3 bases short, with 21 bases between. CDR3 amino acids: CASSFIGGNVLGYEQYF. Written as DNA, the CDR3 is TGTGCCAGCAGTTTCATTGGCGGGAACGTTTTAGGCTACGAGCAGTACTTC.

The chain couples TRBV28 to TRBJ2-7, with D tentatively TRBD1 (6 bases). Between the trimmed V and J ends, which lost 3 bases and 1 base, there was a span of 10 bases. The CDR3 spans 14 residues. Germline V gives CDR1 MDHEN, CDR2 SYDVKM. CDR3 region: CASSFVRGSYEQYV. CDR3 in DNA: TGTGCCAGCAGTTTTGTTAGGGGGTCCTACGAGCAGTACGTC.

This chain joins TRBV7-2 and TRBJ2-1, with 12 bases that match TRBD2. The ends lost 8 bases at V and 6 bases at J; junction bases unmatched: 11. In germline, CDR1 is SGHTA, CDR2 FQGNSA. The CDR3 extends over 16 amino acids. Here the CDR3 DNA reads TGTGCCAGCGGAGCGGGAGGACTAGCGGGACTCAATGAGCAGTTCTTC. This gives the protein CASGAGGLAGLNEQFF.

The V gene is TRBV11-2, the J gene TRBJ2-1, with 9 bases that match TRBD2. CDR1 and CDR2 from the germline V gene are SGHAT and FQNNGV. CDR3 size: 18 residues. J was trimmed by 9 bases and V by 2 bases; bases with no gene match: 17. The CDR3 reads CASSLNRVGTSPNPEQFF. Written as DNA, the CDR3 is TGTGCCAGCAGCTTAAATAGGGTTGGGACTAGCCCTAATCCTGAGCAGTTCTTC.

The chain combines TRBV2 with TRBJ2-1; TRBD2 aligns across 12 bases. Trimming at V came to 5 bases and at J to 10 bases, leaving 6 bases not matched to a gene. From germline, CDR1 is SNHLY and CDR2 FYNNEI. This CDR3 comprises 14 residues. This CDR3 reads CASSKGLAGREQFF. Written as DNA, the CDR3 is TGTGCCAGCAGTAAAGGACTAGCGGGAAGGGAGCAGTTCTTC. The full variable domain, rest sourced from reference TRBV2 and TRBJ2-1, is EPEVTQTPSHQVTQMGQEVILRCVPISNHLYFYWYRQILGQKVEFLVSFYNNEISEKSEIFDDQFSVERPDGSNFTLKIRSTKLEDSAMYFCASSKGLAGREQFFGPGTRLTVL.

The chain uses TRBV6-5 and TRBJ1-1, with D tentatively TRBD1 (5 bases). Germline CDR1 and CDR2: MNHEY and SVGAGI. CDR3 length equals 12 residues. CDR3 nucleotide sequence: TGTGGCGCGGCGGACACCATCCTTAGAGCTTTCTTT. It translates to CGAADTILRAFF.

The CDR3 is CASSKRIPGLAGRGCYEQYF. CDR3 nucleotides: TGTGCCAGCAGCAAAAGGATACCGGGACTAGCGGGAAGGGGCTGCTACGAGCAGTACTTC. The gene calls are TRBV21-1 and TRBJ2-7; whether TRBD2, the table's D call, matches the DNA was not checked. TRBV21-1 has pseudogene status. The CDR3 consists of 20 residues.

The chain recombines TRBV10-2 with TRBJ1-1; 7 positions agree with TRBD1. CDR1 is WSHSY, CDR2 SAAADI, per germline. J gave up 1 base and V 7 bases, and 6 bases lay outside the gene matches. There are 14 residues in the CDR3. As DNA, the CDR3 is TGCGCCAGCACAGGACGACAGGGGAACACTGAAGCTTTCTTT. Protein product: CASTGRQGNTEAFF.

This chain links TRBV2 with TRBJ2-5; 12 bases align to TRBD1. This CDR3 region has 17 residues. Germline V lookup: CDR1 SNHLY, CDR2 FYNNEI. V lost 2 bases, J lost 5 bases, and 9 bases stayed unmatched. The CDR3 DNA follows: TGTGCCAGCAGTGAATTGGCCGGGACAGGGGGCTTGGAGACCCAGTACTTC. It encodes CASSELAGTGGLETQYF. Supplemented by reference TRBV2 and TRBJ2-5, the full variable domain reads EPEVTQTPSHQVTQMGQEVILRCVPISNHLYFYWYRQILGQKVEFLVSFYNNEISEKSEIFDDQFSVERPDGSNFTLKIRSTKLEDSAMYFCASSELAGTGGLETQYFGPGTRLLVL.

V gene TRBV2 combines with J gene TRBJ2-2; TRBD1 agrees at 7 bases. Looked up from germline, CDR1 is SNHLY and CDR2 is FYNNEI. The CDR3 is 14 residues long. The ends lost 3 bases at V and 3 bases at J; junction bases unmatched: 1. DNA for the CDR3: TGTGCCAGCAGTGATGACAGGGACACCGGGGAGCTGTTTTTT. It encodes CASSDDRDTGELFF.

The V gene is TRBV2, the J gene TRBJ1-2; 9 bases fit TRBD1. CDR3 length: 15 amino acids. V was clipped by 4 bases and J by 6 bases; unmatched bases: 9. Germline loops: CDR1 SNHLY, CDR2 FYNNEI. The CDR3 sequence: CASSGLTGGVNGYTF. The CDR3, as DNA: TGTGCCAGCAGTGGATTAACAGGGGGCGTCAATGGCTACACCTTC.

The rearrangement uses TRBV24-1 and TRBJ2-2; the match to TRBD2 covers 9 bases. The junction had 6 bases not matched to a gene; V was cut back by 10 bases and J by 7 bases. The germline V gene has CDR1 KGHDR and CDR2 SFDVKD. CDR3 length: 13 residues. The CDR3, as DNA: TGTGCCACGTTAGCGGGAGCTAACGGGGAGCTGTTTTTT. This sequence encodes CATLAGANGELFF.

This chain uses TRBV5-1 with TRBJ2-2, with a possible D match to TRBD1 (6 bases). Per germline, CDR1 SGHRS and CDR2 YFSETQ. V was shortened by 2 bases and J by 2 bases, with 10 bases between the two germline ends. The CDR3 is 15 residues long. The CDR3 DNA reads as TGCGCCAGCAGCTTTAGGGACATAAACACCGGGGAGCTGTTTTTT. Protein: CASSFRDINTGELFF.

The gene calls are TRBV7-8 and TRBJ2-5; 7 nucleotides align to TRBD1. CDR3 length: 15 residues. J gave up 0 bases and V 3 bases, and 4 bases lay outside the gene matches. Looked up from germline, CDR1 is SGHVS and CDR2 is FQNEAQ. CDR3 residues: CASSFPQGYQETQYF. The CDR3 bases are TGTGCCAGCAGCTTCCCACAGGGGTACCAAGAGACCCAGTACTTC.

The chain joins TRBV14 to TRBJ2-1; 7 nucleotides agree with TRBD2. Germline V CDR1 and CDR2: SGHDN, FVKESK. The CDR3 sequence is 15 residues long. V gave up 3 bases and J gave up 8 bases; unmatched junction bases: 10. This CDR3 reads CASSQTIGGRYEQFF. In DNA form, the CDR3 reads TGTGCCAGCAGCCAGACCATTGGCGGGAGATATGAGCAGTTCTTC.

The chain employs TRBV21-1 and TRBJ2-7; the D call of TRBD1 is as the table states it, not checked on the DNA. TRBV21-1 is designated a pseudogene. The CDR3 spans 16 residues. DNA for the CDR3: TGTGCCAGCAGCAAAGGGGCAGGGTTGAGGACCTACGAGCAGTACGTC. Translation gives CASSKGAGLRTYEQYV.

V gene TRBV2 combines with J gene TRBJ1-6, with TRBD1 as a possible D gene (6 bases). V was cut by 8 bases and J by 9 bases, with 20 bases left in between. The CDR3 has 15 residues. CDR1 is SNHLY and CDR2 is FYNNEI in the germline V gene. The CDR3 DNA follows: TGTGCCAGCCTCTTAAACAGGGATCGGGCTTCACCCCTCCACTTT. The encoded protein is CASLLNRDRASPLHF.

This clone was counted only a few times. As DNA, the CDR3 is TGTGCCAGCAGATTCCTCCAGGGCAATCAGCCCCAGCATTTT. Translated, it gives CASRFLQGNQPQHF. The chain recombines TRBV27 with TRBJ1-5; D is unresolved. The CDR3 runs 14 residues. V lost 6 bases and J lost 2, with 11 bases in between. Germline V gene lookup returns CDR1 MNHEY and CDR2 SMNVEV (reference sequence).

The CDR3 nucleotides are TGTGCCAGCAGCTTAGGTAGGGGGCTATATAATGAGCAGTTCTTC. This sequence encodes CASSLGRGLYNEQFF. The rearrangement joins TRBV7-9 to TRBJ2-1; 7 bases are shared with TRBD1. Germline lookup yields CDR1 SEHNR and CDR2 FQNEAQ (reference sequence). V shed 1 base and J 7 bases; nucleotides not matched to a gene: 7. This CDR3 is built from 15 residues.

The CDR3 DNA is TGTGCCAGCAGTTCATCCGGGGGTTGGAATCAGCCCCAGCATTTT. Translating gives CASSSSGGWNQPQHF. The chain combines TRBV6-5 with TRBJ1-5; TRBD1 might be the D (5 bases). The CDR3 loop spans 15 amino acids. In germline, CDR1 is MNHEY, CDR2 SVGAGI. Trimming removed 4 bases from V and 4 bases from J, with 14 bases in between.

In its sample, this clone was seen once. The rearrangement joins TRBV28 to TRBJ1-5; D is uncertain. The CDR3 has 12 residues. Germline assignment: CDR1 MDHEN and CDR2 SYDVKM. V lost 8 bases and J 7 bases, leaving 12 bases between the germline ends. For the CDR3, the DNA is TGTGCCAGCCAAGAACAGCTCCAGCCCCAGCATTTT. This codes for CASQEQLQPQHF.

The chain combines TRBV28 with TRBJ2-1; TRBD2 is a possible D gene (6 bases). CDR3 length: 15 amino acids. V shed 7 bases and J shed 3 bases, with 16 bases lying between them. The V gene's germline CDR1 is MDHEN and CDR2 SYDVKM. The CDR3 DNA reads as TGTGCCAGCACCCGGGGAGGCGGCTACTACAATGAGCAGTTCTTC. It yields the protein CASTRGGGYYNEQFF.

V and J are TRBV3-1 (or the pseudogene TRBV3-2) and TRBJ1-5, with D maybe TRBD1 (6 bases). V was trimmed by 1 base and J by 5 bases, leaving 12 bases between them. The CDR3 has 15 amino acids. Germline loops: CDR1 LGHDT, CDR2 YNNKEL (reference sequence). The CDR3 here is CASSQGAGVHQPQHF. In DNA, the CDR3 is TGTGCCAGCAGCCAAGGGGCAGGGGTGCATCAGCCCCAGCATTTT.

The chain is built from TRBV6-5 and TRBJ2-5, with D hard to call. Per germline, CDR1 MNHEY and CDR2 SVGAGI. This CDR3 region has 14 residues. V lost 4 bases and J lost 13, with 22 bases in between. This CDR3 is CASSSPAAPRTTYF. CDR3 in DNA: TGTGCCAGCAGTTCCCCGGCAGCGCCCCGAACCACGTACTTC.

Turning to this clone: Other nucleotide sequences in the sample specify the same CDR3. This chain joins TRBV19 and TRBJ2-3, with 10 positions matching TRBD1. The CDR3 is 13 amino acids. CDR1 and CDR2 (germline): LNHDA, SQIVND (reference sequence). The V gene end was trimmed by 6 bases and the J gene end by 3 bases; junction bases not matched to a gene: 0. The CDR3: CASRDRGTDTQYF. DNA of the CDR3: TGTGCCAGTAGGGACAGGGGGACAGATACGCAGTATTTT.

As regards this clone: The junction differs from germline at one of its ends, possibly a read error. The rearrangement joins TRBV7-2 to TRBJ2-1, with D hard to call. Germline V CDR1 and CDR2: SGHTA, FQGNSA. The CDR3 extends over 15 amino acids. The CDR3 nucleotides read TGTGCCAGCGGCTTAGAGCCCTTTTCCTACAATGAGCAGTTCTTC. It codes for CASGLEPFSYNEQFF. Looking up the rest from reference TRBV7-2 and TRBJ2-1 gives the full variable domain: GAGVSQSPSNKVTEKGKDVELRCDPISGHTALYWYRQSLGQGLEFLIYFQGNSAPDKSGLPSDRFSAERTGGSVSTLTIQRTQQEDSAVYLCASGLEPFSYNEQFFGPGTRLTVL.

A word on this clone: Other DNA sequences from this sample encode an identical CDR3 as well. The chain has TRBV2 and TRBJ2-1, with no clear D. This CDR3 is built from 11 residues. Germline V gives CDR1 SNHLY, CDR2 FYNNEI. V gave up 4 bases and J gave up 7 bases, with 5 bases separating them. The CDR3 DNA sequence: TGTGCCAGCAGTGCCCAGAATGAGCAGTTCTTC. Translating it yields CASSAQNEQFF.

This clone was observed a handful of times. The chain joins TRBV6-1 to TRBJ1-1; D is uncertain. The germline gives CDR1 MNHNS, CDR2 SASEGT. V lost 1 base and J 0 bases, leaving 15 bases between the germline ends. There are 17 residues in the CDR3. This CDR3 is CASSEVVGWRMNTEAFF. CDR3 coding DNA: TGTGCCAGCAGTGAAGTCGTTGGATGGCGGATGAACACTGAAGCTTTCTTT.